The table lists the clone carrying this T cell receptor (beta chain) with a count of one. CD45RO-negative CD8 cells positively selected for CCR7 made up the naive population, which excluded terminally differentiated effector memory CD45RA+ cells. The CDR3 sequence is 16 residues long. From germline, CDR1 is GTSNPN and CDR2 SVGIG (reference sequence). Trimming pared 3 bases from V and 3 bases from J, leaving 18 bases between. The data originate from a study of shared clonotypes between healthy human individuals. Study information: CD8 memory received one plate per donor, CD8 naive two, CD4 memory three and CD4 naive three.

The data were produced by immunoSEQ multiplex PCR, yet TCRdb's version contains in-frame clones alone and is incomplete. In the table there are around 600,000 clones, 85% to 95% of which are singletons. The sequence was obtained from a woman in her twenties or thirties in good health. The sequencing input was naive CD8+ T cells sorted from blood. The rearrangement joins TRBV30 to TRBJ1-5; D not resolved. CDR3 sequence (DNA): TGTGCCTGGAGCCCCGGCGTTCAGGTTTTCAATCAGCCCCAGCATTTT. Amino acid sequence: CAWSPGVQVFNQPQHF.